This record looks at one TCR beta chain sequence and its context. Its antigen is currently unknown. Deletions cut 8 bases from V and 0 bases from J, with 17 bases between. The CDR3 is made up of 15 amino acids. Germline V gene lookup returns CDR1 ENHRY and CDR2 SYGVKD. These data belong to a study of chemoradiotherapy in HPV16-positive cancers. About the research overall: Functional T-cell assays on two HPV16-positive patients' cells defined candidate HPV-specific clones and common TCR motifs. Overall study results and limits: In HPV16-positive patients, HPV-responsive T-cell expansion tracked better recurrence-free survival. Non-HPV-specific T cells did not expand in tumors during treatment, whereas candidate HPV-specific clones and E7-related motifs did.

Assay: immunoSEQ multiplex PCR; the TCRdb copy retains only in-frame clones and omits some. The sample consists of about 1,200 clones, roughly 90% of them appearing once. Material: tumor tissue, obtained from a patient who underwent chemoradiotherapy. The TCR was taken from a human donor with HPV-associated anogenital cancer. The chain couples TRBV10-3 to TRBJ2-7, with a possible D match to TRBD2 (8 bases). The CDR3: CAIREGQSISYEQYF. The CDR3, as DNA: TGTGCCATCCGGGAGGGACAGAGTATCTCCTACGAGCAGTACTTC.